The T cell receptor (beta chain) described here comes from a study of shared clonotypes between healthy human individuals. Profiling relied on immunoSEQ multiplex PCR, and the TCRdb table lists in-frame clones only, not all of them. The data show over 2,000,000 clones, with around 93% seen just once and around 1.7% held by the top ten. CD8 cells classed as naive were CD45RO-negative and positively selected for CCR7, excluding terminally differentiated effector memory CD45RA+ cells. Germline CDR1 SGHRS, CDR2 YFSETQ. The CDR3 runs to 15 residues. Trimming took 4 bases from V and 2 from J, leaving 13 bases between them.

The receptor was derived from a man younger than 35 in good health. Some clones in this sample may be carry-over from other donors' samples. Sequencing input: naive CD8+ T cells from PBMCs. The V call is TRBV5-1, the J call TRBJ2-1; D is possibly TRBD1 (6 bases). The CDR3 sequence: CASSPRGVTYNEQFF. CDR3 sequence (DNA): TGCGCCAGCAGCCCCAGGGGTGTGACCTACAATGAGCAGTTCTTC.